Listed below are T cell receptor beta chains from one sample, sequenced in a study of response to subunit inactivated influenza vaccine. In TCRdb, the RT-PCR reads were re-called with MiXCR into one record per CDR3 protein. Found here are hundreds of thousands of distinct CDR3 sequences, about 11% of them singletons; the top ten hold about 10%. These sequences were also reported in another study, on T cells expressing NK-cell markers.

Sample: PBMCs from blood, taken on the day of vaccination. These receptors came from a man in his fifties who received an inactivated influenza vaccine. Each CDR3 is given with its conserved first and last residue. Fields, in order: clone size, D gene, J gene, V gene, CDR3 protein, CDR3 DNA. A D gene is named only where the DNA matches it firmly. Expanded clones get a size class; other rows say once, few or many, or leave the size out.

clone_size: NA
d_call: NA
j_call: TRBJ2-5
v_call: TRBV4-2
cdr3_aa: CASSQGSSRGVEETQYF
cdr3_nt: TGTGCCAGCAGCCAAGGGAGTAGTCGGGGAGTGGAAGAGACCCAGTACTTC

clone_size: few
d_call: NA
j_call: TRBJ1-1
v_call: TRBV6-1
cdr3_aa: CASSKQDLNTEAFF
cdr3_nt: TGTGCCAGCAGTAAACAAGATCTGAACACTGAAGCTTTCTTT

clone_size: few
d_call: NA
j_call: TRBJ1-1
v_call: TRBV14
cdr3_aa: CASRSTARNTEVFF
cdr3_nt: TGTGCCAGCAGGTCAACAGCTCGGAACACTGAAGTTTTCTTT

clone_size: few
d_call: NA
j_call: TRBJ2-5
v_call: TRBV15
cdr3_aa: CATGRGGGSRETQYF
cdr3_nt: TGTGCCACCGGCAGGGGTGGGGGGTCAAGGGAGACCCAGTACTTC

clone_size: few
d_call: NA
j_call: TRBJ2-4
v_call: TRBV28
cdr3_aa: CASTKMTGVPKNIQYF
cdr3_nt: TGTGCCAGCACCAAGATGACAGGCGTTCCTAAAAACATTCAGTACTTC

clone_size: few
d_call: NA
j_call: TRBJ2-1
v_call: TRBV5-8
cdr3_aa: CASRALAIAAGEQFF
cdr3_nt: TGTGCCAGCAGGGCACTAGCTATTGCCGCGGGTGAGCAGTTCTTC

clone_size: NA
d_call: TRBD2
j_call: TRBJ2-1
v_call: TRBV4-1
cdr3_aa: CASSQELAYNEQFF
cdr3_nt: TGCGCCAGCAGCCAAGAACTAGCGTACAATGAGCAGTTCTTC

clone_size: NA
d_call: NA
j_call: TRBJ2-1
v_call: TRBV12-3/TRBV12-4
cdr3_aa: CASTSTFLLSSYNEQFF
cdr3_nt: TGTGCCAGCACTTCCACCTTTTTACTGAGCTCCTACAATGAGCAGTTCTTC

clone_size: NA
d_call: NA
j_call: TRBJ2-5
v_call: TRBV3-1
cdr3_aa: CASSQRTPGEYETQYF
cdr3_nt: TGTGCCAGCAGCCAAAGGACCCCGGGGGAGTACGAGACCCAGTACTTC

clone_size: few
d_call: TRBD2
j_call: TRBJ2-2
v_call: TRBV5-1
cdr3_aa: CASSLRDGGASGELFF
cdr3_nt: TGCGCCAGCAGCTTGAGAGACGGGGGGGCCTCCGGGGAGCTGTTTTTT

clone_size: NA
d_call: NA
j_call: TRBJ1-4
v_call: TRBV29-1
cdr3_aa: CSVETPTGSDEKLFF
cdr3_nt: TGCAGCGTTGAGACCCCAACAGGCTCGGATGAAAAACTGTTTTTT

clone_size: NA
d_call: TRBD2
j_call: TRBJ2-7
v_call: TRBV6-1
cdr3_aa: CASSRGSSGPAYEQYF
cdr3_nt: TGTGCCAGCAGCAGAGGGTCTAGCGGGCCCGCCTACGAGCAGTACTTC

clone_size: NA
d_call: NA
j_call: TRBJ2-5
v_call: TRBV5-6
cdr3_aa: CASSLGVYQETQYF
cdr3_nt: TGTGCCAGCAGCTTGGGTGTCTACCAAGAGACCCAGTACTTC

clone_size: few
d_call: NA
j_call: TRBJ2-7
v_call: TRBV20-1
cdr3_aa: CSARADESSYEQYF
cdr3_nt: TGCAGTGCTAGGGCCGACGAAAGTTCCTACGAGCAGTACTTC

clone_size: few
d_call: NA
j_call: TRBJ1-3
v_call: TRBV11-2
cdr3_aa: CASSLVVGDPGNTIYF
cdr3_nt: TGTGCCAGCAGCTTAGTGGTCGGGGATCCTGGAAACACCATATATTTT

clone_size: many
d_call: NA
j_call: TRBJ2-2
v_call: TRBV27
cdr3_aa: CASSLQGGRDGELFF
cdr3_nt: TGTGCCAGCAGTTTACAGGGGGGCCGTGACGGGGAGCTGTTTTTT

clone_size: NA
d_call: TRBD1
j_call: TRBJ2-1
v_call: TRBV10-3
cdr3_aa: CAISGGDRSYNEQFF
cdr3_nt: TGTGCCATCAGTGGAGGGGACAGATCCTACAATGAGCAGTTCTTC

clone_size: few
d_call: TRBD2
j_call: TRBJ2-7
v_call: TRBV13
cdr3_aa: CASSLGSLAGDSYEQYF
cdr3_nt: TGTGCCAGCAGCTTAGGTTCGCTAGCGGGGGACAGCTACGAGCAGTACTTC

clone_size: NA
d_call: NA
j_call: TRBJ2-5
v_call: TRBV10-2
cdr3_aa: CASSELPGRGKETQYF
cdr3_nt: TGCGCCAGCAGTGAATTGCCCGGGCGGGGAAAAGAGACCCAGTACTTC

clone_size: many
d_call: TRBD2
j_call: TRBJ2-1
v_call: TRBV20-1
cdr3_aa: CSARRGIAGALYNEQFF
cdr3_nt: TGCAGTGCGAGAAGGGGTATCGCGGGAGCCCTATACAATGAGCAGTTCTTC

clone_size: NA
d_call: TRBD2
j_call: TRBJ2-7
v_call: TRBV29-1
cdr3_aa: CSVVGTSGNSYEQYF
cdr3_nt: TGCAGCGTCGTTGGGACTAGCGGGAACTCCTACGAGCAGTACTTC

clone_size: NA
d_call: NA
j_call: TRBJ1-1
v_call: TRBV4-2
cdr3_aa: CASSQEWLMNTEAFF
cdr3_nt: TGTGCCAGCAGCCAAGAGTGGTTAATGAACACTGAAGCTTTCTTT

clone_size: few
d_call: NA
j_call: TRBJ1-5
v_call: TRBV12-3/TRBV12-4
cdr3_aa: CASSLAEDQPQHF
cdr3_nt: TGTGCCAGCAGTTTAGCCGAGGACCAGCCCCAGCATTTT

clone_size: many
d_call: NA
j_call: TRBJ2-2
v_call: TRBV24-1
cdr3_aa: CATSQGTGELFF
cdr3_nt: TGTGCCACCTCACAGGGAACCGGGGAGCTGTTTTTT

clone_size: few
d_call: TRBD1
j_call: TRBJ2-3
v_call: TRBV5-1
cdr3_aa: CASSQGQGLGDTQYF
cdr3_nt: TGCGCCAGCAGCCAAGGACAGGGTCTTGGGGATACGCAGTATTTT

clone_size: NA
d_call: TRBD2
j_call: TRBJ2-2
v_call: TRBV6-2/TRBV6-3
cdr3_aa: CASRIVAGTTGELFF
cdr3_nt: TGTGCCAGCAGAATCGTAGCGGGGACCACCGGGGAGCTGTTTTTT

clone_size: NA
d_call: TRBD2
j_call: TRBJ2-3
v_call: TRBV19
cdr3_aa: CASRASGSSRTQYF
cdr3_nt: TGTGCCAGTAGGGCTAGCGGGTCCAGTAGAACGCAGTATTTT

clone_size: NA
d_call: TRBD1
j_call: TRBJ1-5
v_call: TRBV20-1
cdr3_aa: CSATGTGSSYSNQPQHF
cdr3_nt: TGCAGTGCAACCGGGACAGGGAGCTCTTATAGCAATCAGCCCCAGCATTTT

clone_size: few
d_call: TRBD2
j_call: TRBJ2-1
v_call: TRBV4-1
cdr3_aa: CASSQARTSGANEQFF
cdr3_nt: TGCGCCAGCAGCCAGGCCAGGACTAGCGGGGCCAATGAGCAGTTCTTC

clone_size: many
d_call: NA
j_call: TRBJ2-3
v_call: TRBV29-1
cdr3_aa: CSVARHRATDTQYF
cdr3_nt: TGCAGCGTTGCCCGGCACAGGGCGACAGATACGCAGTATTTT

clone_size: few
d_call: TRBD1
j_call: TRBJ2-7
v_call: TRBV29-1
cdr3_aa: CSVGTGSEQYF
cdr3_nt: TGCAGCGTTGGGACAGGGTCCGAGCAGTACTTC

clone_size: NA
d_call: NA
j_call: TRBJ1-2
v_call: TRBV4-2
cdr3_aa: CASSPSPWGASYGYTF
cdr3_nt: TGTGCCAGCAGCCCGAGTCCATGGGGAGCGTCCTATGGCTACACCTTC

clone_size: NA
d_call: TRBD1
j_call: TRBJ2-1
v_call: TRBV28
cdr3_aa: CASSSITGENEQFF
cdr3_nt: TGTGCCAGCAGTTCAATCACAGGGGAGAACGAGCAGTTCTTC

clone_size: many
d_call: NA
j_call: TRBJ2-2
v_call: TRBV7-6
cdr3_aa: CASSSTVNTGELFF
cdr3_nt: TGTGCCAGCAGCTCGACAGTGAACACCGGGGAGCTGTTTTTT

clone_size: NA
d_call: NA
j_call: TRBJ2-4
v_call: TRBV11-2
cdr3_aa: CASSLSGIQYF
cdr3_nt: TGTGCCAGCAGCCTATCCGGCATTCAGTACTTC

clone_size: NA
d_call: NA
j_call: TRBJ1-1
v_call: TRBV12-3/TRBV12-4
cdr3_aa: CASSSGFPEAFF
cdr3_nt: TGTGCCAGCAGTTCTGGGTTCCCTGAAGCTTTCTTT

clone_size: NA
d_call: NA
j_call: TRBJ2-5
v_call: TRBV3-1
cdr3_aa: CASSQNHGGQETQYF
cdr3_nt: TGTGCCAGCAGCCAAAACCACGGGGGCCAAGAGACCCAGTACTTC

clone_size: NA
d_call: NA
j_call: TRBJ2-7
v_call: TRBV5-1
cdr3_aa: CASSLGILYEQYF
cdr3_nt: TGCGCCAGCAGCTTGGGGATATTATACGAGCAGTACTTC

clone_size: NA
d_call: NA
j_call: TRBJ2-1
v_call: TRBV14
cdr3_aa: CASSQLGLSDRVDEQFF
cdr3_nt: TGTGCCAGCAGCCAGTTGGGCCTAAGTGATCGCGTCGATGAGCAGTTCTTC

clone_size: NA
d_call: NA
j_call: TRBJ1-1
v_call: TRBV12-3/TRBV12-4
cdr3_aa: CASSLYEGNTEAFF
cdr3_nt: TGTGCCAGCAGTTTGTATGAAGGGAACACTGAAGCTTTCTTT

clone_size: NA
d_call: NA
j_call: TRBJ2-5
v_call: TRBV20-1
cdr3_aa: CSAPRSVGETQYF
cdr3_nt: TGCAGTGCCCCGCGTAGCGTTGGAGAGACCCAGTACTTC

clone_size: NA
d_call: TRBD1
j_call: TRBJ2-2
v_call: TRBV18
cdr3_aa: CASSPPMGQGPAGELFF
cdr3_nt: TGTGCCAGCTCACCACCGATGGGACAGGGCCCCGCCGGGGAGCTGTTTTTT

clone_size: many
d_call: NA
j_call: TRBJ2-1
v_call: TRBV7-9
cdr3_aa: CASSLSGPYNEQFF
cdr3_nt: TGTGCCAGCAGTTTATCTGGCCCTTACAATGAGCAGTTCTTC

clone_size: NA
d_call: TRBD2
j_call: TRBJ2-2
v_call: TRBV12-3/TRBV12-4
cdr3_aa: CASRMMREGLGELFF
cdr3_nt: TGTGCCAGCAGAATGATGCGGGAGGGCCTCGGGGAGCTGTTTTTT

clone_size: NA
d_call: TRBD1
j_call: TRBJ2-5
v_call: TRBV4-1
cdr3_aa: CASSQGDRFQETQYF
cdr3_nt: TGCGCCAGCAGCCAAGGGGACAGATTCCAAGAGACCCAGTACTTC

clone_size: NA
d_call: NA
j_call: TRBJ2-6
v_call: TRBV24-1
cdr3_aa: CATSNFRAGTRSGANVLTF
cdr3_nt: TGTGCCACCAGTAATTTTCGAGCAGGCACCCGCTCTGGGGCCAACGTCCTGACTTTC

clone_size: NA
d_call: NA
j_call: TRBJ1-1
v_call: TRBV3-1
cdr3_aa: CASSQDHAEAFF
cdr3_nt: TGTGCCAGCAGCCAAGACCACGCTGAAGCTTTCTTT

clone_size: few
d_call: NA
j_call: TRBJ2-1
v_call: TRBV23-1
cdr3_aa: CASSQNALSTDPTPSYNEQFF
cdr3_nt: TGCGCCAGCAGTCAAAATGCCCTGTCTACGGACCCCACCCCATCCTACAATGAGCAGTTCTTC

clone_size: NA
d_call: TRBD2
j_call: TRBJ2-3
v_call: TRBV5-1
cdr3_aa: CASSLLGSGVSTDTQYF
cdr3_nt: TGCGCCAGCAGCTTGTTGGGTAGCGGGGTAAGCACAGATACGCAGTATTTT

clone_size: NA
d_call: TRBD1
j_call: TRBJ2-3
v_call: TRBV7-9
cdr3_aa: CASSVTGGVQYF
cdr3_nt: TGTGCCAGCAGCGTCACAGGGGGTGTGCAGTATTTT

clone_size: NA
d_call: TRBD1
j_call: TRBJ1-1
v_call: TRBV20-1
cdr3_aa: CSARGDRVPKAFF
cdr3_nt: TGCAGTGCTAGAGGGGACAGAGTGCCTAAAGCTTTCTTT

clone_size: few
d_call: NA
j_call: TRBJ2-3
v_call: TRBV6-2/TRBV6-3
cdr3_aa: CASGSATDTQYF
cdr3_nt: TGTGCCAGCGGGTCGGCAACAGATACGCAGTATTTT

clone_size: few
d_call: NA
j_call: TRBJ2-7
v_call: TRBV11-2
cdr3_aa: CASSLVFGERYEQYF
cdr3_nt: TGTGCCAGCAGCTTAGTTTTCGGGGAGCGTTACGAGCAGTACTTC

clone_size: NA
d_call: TRBD2
j_call: TRBJ2-3
v_call: TRBV18
cdr3_aa: CASSPRGYSSGATDTQYF
cdr3_nt: TGTGCCAGCTCACCAAGGGGCTATTCTAGCGGAGCCACAGATACGCAGTATTTT

clone_size: NA
d_call: TRBD1
j_call: TRBJ2-7
v_call: TRBV3-1
cdr3_aa: CASRQGQGAASSYEQYF
cdr3_nt: TGTGCCAGCAGACAGGGACAGGGGGCCGCAAGCTCCTACGAGCAGTACTTC

clone_size: many
d_call: TRBD1
j_call: TRBJ1-6
v_call: TRBV5-1
cdr3_aa: CASSISTGTISNSPLHF
cdr3_nt: TGCGCCAGCAGCATCTCGACAGGGACCATTTCTAATTCACCCCTCCACTTT

clone_size: few
d_call: TRBD2
j_call: TRBJ2-2
v_call: TRBV6-1
cdr3_aa: CASSEERGVNTGELFF
cdr3_nt: TGTGCCAGCAGTGAAGAGCGGGGCGTTAACACCGGGGAGCTGTTTTTT